What follows is one T cell receptor (beta chain) and its context. These data are taken from a study of shared clonotypes between healthy human individuals. Cells designated naive CD8 were CD45RO-negative and were positively selected for CCR7, with terminally differentiated effector memory CD45RA+ cells excluded. Per germline, CDR1 SNHLY and CDR2 FYNNEI. The germline V and J ends were trimmed by 3 bases and 3 bases, with 11 bases remaining between them. The CDR3 is made up of 15 amino acids. Libraries were prepared by immunoSEQ multiplex PCR; TCRdb keeps only in-frame clonotypes and omits some of them. The sample yields roughly 2,000,000 clones, about 95% seen once.

This TCR derives from a young man in good health. The J gene is TRBJ1-4, the V gene TRBV2; no clear D gene. Sequencing used naive CD8+ T cells sorted from blood. This CDR3 reads CASSDPPTSNEKLFF. The CDR3 nucleotides read TGTGCCAGCAGTGATCCCCCTACTTCTAATGAAAAACTGTTTTTT.